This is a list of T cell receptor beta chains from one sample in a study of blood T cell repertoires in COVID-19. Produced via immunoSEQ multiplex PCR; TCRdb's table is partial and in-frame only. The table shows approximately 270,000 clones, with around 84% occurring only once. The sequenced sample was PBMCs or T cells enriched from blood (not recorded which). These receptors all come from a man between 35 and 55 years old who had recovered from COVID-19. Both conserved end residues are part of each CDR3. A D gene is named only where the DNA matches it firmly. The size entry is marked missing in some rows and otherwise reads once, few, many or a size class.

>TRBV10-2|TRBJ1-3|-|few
TGCGCCAGCAGTGAGGGAGGGGCAATCTCTGGAAACACCATATATTTT
CASSEGGAISGNTIYF
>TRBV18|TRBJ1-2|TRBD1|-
TGTGCCAGCTCACCAATACAGGGGTCCTATGGCTACACCTTC
CASSPIQGSYGYTF
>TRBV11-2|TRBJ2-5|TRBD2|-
TGTGCCAGCCGCTTCTCTCCGGGGGGAGAGACCCAGTACTTC
CASRFSPGGETQYF
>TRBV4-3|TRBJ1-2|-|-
TGCGCCAGCAGCCAAGAAATCCGGTACCATGGCTACACCTTC
CASSQEIRYHGYTF
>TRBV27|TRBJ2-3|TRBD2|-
TGTGCCAGCAGTTTATACCTAGCGGGACCCACAGATACGCAGTATTTT
CASSLYLAGPTDTQYF
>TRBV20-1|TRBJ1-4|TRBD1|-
TGCAGTGCTAGTCAGACAGGGGGAGGGGGAAAACTGTTTTTT
CSASQTGGGGKLFF
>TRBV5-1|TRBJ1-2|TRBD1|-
TGCGCCAGCAGCAATCCGGGACAGGATGCCTTGCGGTGTTATGGCTACACCTTC
CASSNPGQDALRCYGYTF
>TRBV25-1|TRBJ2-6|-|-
TGTGCCAGCAGTGTACAGGGTACTGGGGCCAACGTCCTGACTTTC
CASSVQGTGANVLTF
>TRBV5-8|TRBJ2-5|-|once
TGTGCCAGCAGCTTTACGGGGGAGACCCAGTACTTC
CASSFTGETQYF
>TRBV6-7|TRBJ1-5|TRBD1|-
TGTGCCAGCAGTTACTTTCCATTCGGGACAGGGGGCCTTGGAGGGCAGCCCCAGCATTTT
CASSYFPFGTGGLGGQPQHF
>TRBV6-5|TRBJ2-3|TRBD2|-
TGTGCCACCTGGTCCAGCGGGAGTGCGGGGACGCAGTATTTT
CATWSSGSAGTQYF
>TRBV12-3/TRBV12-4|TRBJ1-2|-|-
TGTGCCAGTAAAACTAACTATGGCTACACCTTC
CASKTNYGYTF
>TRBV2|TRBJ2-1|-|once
TGTGCCAGCAGGTCAAGAAGCGGCCTGTACAATGAGCAGTTCTTC
CASRSRSGLYNEQFF
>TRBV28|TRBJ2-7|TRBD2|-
TGTGCCAGCAGTTTCCGGCATAGCGGGAGGGCGAGTGAGCAGTACTTC
CASSFRHSGRASEQYF
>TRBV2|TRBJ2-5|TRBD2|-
TGTGCCAGCAGTGAAGGAGGGAGCGGGGGGGCCAGCAAGACCCAGTACTTC
CASSEGGSGGASKTQYF
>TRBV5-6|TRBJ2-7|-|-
TGTGCCAGCAGCTTGCGGGGGACAGTCCTGAACGAGCAGTACTTC
CASSLRGTVLNEQYF
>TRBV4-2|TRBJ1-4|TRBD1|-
TGTGCCAGCAGCCCGATGGCCTCCGGGACAGGGGAAAAAAAACTGTTTTTT
CASSPMASGTGEKKLFF
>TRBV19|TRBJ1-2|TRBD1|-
TGTGCCAGTAGTGATCCGGGACAGGGGGCATGGGACTATGGCTACACCTTC
CASSDPGQGAWDYGYTF
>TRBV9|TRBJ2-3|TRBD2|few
TGTGCCAGCAGCCTCAGAGCGGGGGAAGGGACAGATACGCAGTATTTT
CASSLRAGEGTDTQYF
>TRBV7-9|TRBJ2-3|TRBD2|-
TGTGCCAGCAGCTTAGGAGGAAGCGGGAGGCCTCGCACAGATACGCAGTATTTT
CASSLGGSGRPRTDTQYF
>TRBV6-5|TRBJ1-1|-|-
TGTGCCTCCGGCACGGGAACAAACACTGAAGCTTTCTTT
CASGTGTNTEAFF
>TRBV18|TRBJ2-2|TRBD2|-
TGTGCCAGCTCAGAGACTAGCGGGGGGAACACCGGGGAGCTGTTTTTT
CASSETSGGNTGELFF
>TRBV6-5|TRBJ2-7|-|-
TGTGCCAGCAGACTCCAGGGATACGACGAGCAGTACTTC
CASRLQGYDEQYF
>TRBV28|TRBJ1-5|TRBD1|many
TGTGCCAGCAGTTTGGTTCAGGGGGTCAATCAGCCCCAGCATTTT
CASSLVQGVNQPQHF
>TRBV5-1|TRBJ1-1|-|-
TGCGCCAGCAGCTTGGCCGTAAACATGAACACTGAAGCTTTCTTT
CASSLAVNMNTEAFF
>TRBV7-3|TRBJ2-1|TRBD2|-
TGTGCCAGCAGTTATTTTGGGACTAGCAACCATGAGCAGTTCTTC
CASSYFGTSNHEQFF
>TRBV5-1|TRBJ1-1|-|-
TGCGCCAGCAGCTTCGACAAGAACACTGAAGCTTTCTTT
CASSFDKNTEAFF
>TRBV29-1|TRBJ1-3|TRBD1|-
TGCAGCGTTGAAGATGTGGGCAGGGGGACTGGAAACACCATATATTTT
CSVEDVGRGTGNTIYF
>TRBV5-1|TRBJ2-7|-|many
TGCGCCAGCAGCATGCAGACTGTCACCTACGAGCAGTACTTC
CASSMQTVTYEQYF